The clone carrying this TCR beta chain was seen ten or more times. V lost 3 bases to trimming and J lost 4 bases; unmatched junction nucleotides: 8. CDR1 is DFQATT and CDR2 is SNEGSKA in the germline V gene (reference sequence). This CDR3 comprises 15 residues. The data stem from a study of T cells after yellow fever vaccination. Researchers made TCR cDNA using 5'RACE template switching, and this step added a universal primer site and UMIs. TCRdb independently ran MiXCR on the 5' RACE reads; one entry per CDR3 protein. The sample records about 320,000 distinct CDR3 sequences, around 4.5% being singletons.

The chain is built from TRBV20-1 and TRBJ1-2; 10 bases map to TRBD1. The sample was PBMCs, taken 15 days after the yellow fever booster vaccination. The origin of this receptor is a man between 18 and 35 years old who received the YFV17D yellow fever vaccine. CDR3 DNA sequence: TGCAGTGCTAGGGGCTCTTGGACAGGGGGCTATGGCTACACCTTC. Protein: CSARGSWTGGYGYTF.